The 21 T cell receptor beta chains below all came from one sample that was sequenced in a study of cytomegalovirus exposure and HLA in healthy donors. It was with 60 Vbeta and 13 Jbeta primers that the PCR ran. Some clones are missing from TCRdb's copy, which holds only in-frame ones; the method was immunoSEQ multiplex PCR. The sample yields about 140,000 clones, approximately 80% seen once. Sequencing was done on a sample of PBMCs. The receptor set was obtained from a male donor in good health and CMV-seropositive.

The chain joins TRBV28 to TRBJ2-4; D gene ambiguous. This CDR3 is 16 amino acids long. With 7 bases removed from V and 7 bases from J, the gap between germline ends came to 23 bases. Germline lookup yields CDR1 MDHEN and CDR2 SYDVKM. The CDR3 DNA reads TGTGCCAGCACTTGGGCCCCCGTCTCAAAAGTGAACATTCAGTACTTC. It is translated as CASTWAPVSKVNIQYF.

This chain links TRBV5-4 with TRBJ2-3; D is undetermined. CDR1 and CDR2 from the germline V gene are SGHNT and YYREEE (reference sequence). Trimming removed 0 bases at V and 2 bases at J, with 7 bases between. The CDR3 loop spans 14 amino acids. The chain's CDR3 is CASSLGAYTDTQYF. The DNA of the CDR3 is TGTGCCAGCAGCTTGGGAGCGTACACAGATACGCAGTATTTT.

The chain has TRBV11-2 and TRBJ1-2; 9 nucleotides line up with TRBD1. The CDR3 is 14 amino acids. The germline V gene encodes CDR1 SGHAT and CDR2 FQNNGV. V gave up 5 bases and J gave up 3 bases; unmatched junction bases: 4. For the CDR3, the DNA is TGTGCCAGCAGCCGTGGACAGGGGTACTATGGCTACACCTTC. Translated: CASSRGQGYYGYTF.

The chain carries TRBV27 and TRBJ1-1; TRBD1 aligns across 7 bases. Trimming at V came to 0 bases and at J to 1 base, leaving 2 bases not matched to a gene. The CDR3 has 15 residues. Germline V lookup: CDR1 MNHEY, CDR2 SMNVEV (reference sequence). CDR3 sequence (DNA): TGTGCCAGCAGTTTATCGGCAGGGGGGAACACTGAAGCTTTCTTT. Translation gives CASSLSAGGNTEAFF.

This chain links TRBV19 with TRBJ1-5; TRBD1 aligns across 7 bases. V lost 5 bases and J lost 7; bases outside the gene matches: 5. Germline V gene lookup returns CDR1 LNHDA and CDR2 SQIVND (reference sequence). The length of the CDR3 is 13 residues. The CDR3 is CASSEGAGQPQHF. CDR3 nucleotides: TGTGCCAGTAGTGAGGGGGCAGGCCAGCCCCAGCATTTT.

This chain uses TRBV4-1 with TRBJ2-7, with 8 bases aligning to TRBD2. Losses at the gene ends were 0 bases for V and 2 bases for J; bases not matched to a gene: 6. This CDR3 has 16 residues. From germline, CDR1 is MGHRA and CDR2 YSYEKL. CDR3 sequence (DNA): TGCGCCAGCAGCCAAGATTTCGCGGGGGGCGCCTACGAGCAGTACTTC. Translated, it gives CASSQDFAGGAYEQYF.

This chain's CDR3 is CASSQSGGQGDTQYF. CDR3 coding DNA: TGTGCCAGCAGTCAAAGCGGGGGACAGGGGGATACGCAGTATTTT. The chain uses TRBV7-6 and TRBJ2-3; 10 bases agree with TRBD1. In germline, CDR1 is SGHVS, CDR2 FNYEAQ. V lost 6 bases to trimming and J lost 6 bases; unmatched junction nucleotides: 9. This CDR3 spans 15 amino acids. Combining the CDR3 with reference TRBV7-6 and TRBJ2-3 gives the whole variable domain GAGVSQSPRYKVTKRGQDVALRCDPISGHVSLYWYRQALGQGPEFLTYFNYEAQQDKSGLPNDRFSAERPEGSISTLTIQRTEQRDSAMYRCASSQSGGQGDTQYFGPGTRLTVL.

The J gene is TRBJ2-3, the V gene TRBV10-3; 15 positions match TRBD2. Per the germline V gene, CDR1 is ENHRY and CDR2 is SYGVKD. J lost 4 bases, V lost 2 bases, and 7 bases had no gene match. CDR3 length equals 18 residues. The CDR3: CAISERGLAGGSADTQYF. Written as DNA, the CDR3 is TGTGCCATCAGTGAGCGTGGACTAGCGGGAGGGAGCGCAGATACGCAGTATTTT.

V is TRBV7-9 and J is TRBJ2-5; maybe TRBD2 (5 bases). The CDR3 consists of 13 residues. From germline, CDR1 is SEHNR and CDR2 FQNEAQ (reference sequence). Between the trimmed V and J ends, which lost 3 bases and 4 bases, there was a span of 9 bases. The CDR3 nucleotides are TGTGCCAGCAGCTTTCCTAGCTCAGAGACCCAGTACTTC. Encoded protein: CASSFPSSETQYF.

This clone came up once. This rearrangement joins TRBV7-8 to TRBJ2-7; D may be TRBD1 (5 bases). The CDR3 loop spans 14 amino acids. The V gene's germline CDR1 is SGHVS and CDR2 FQNEAQ. Trimming left V 0 bases short and J 2 bases short, with 8 bases between. CDR3 region: CASSLATTAYEQYF. The CDR3 DNA sequence: TGTGCCAGCAGCTTAGCGACGACAGCCTACGAGCAGTACTTC.

This chain uses TRBV28 with TRBJ2-3; 15 bases are a match to TRBD2. Germline CDR1 is MDHEN and CDR2 is SYDVKM. The CDR3 has 16 amino acids. The V segment lost 4 bases and the J segment 4 bases; nucleotides outside the gene matches: 3. The chain's CDR3 is CASSSGLAGGSDTQYF. CDR3 bases: TGTGCCAGCAGTTCCGGACTAGCGGGGGGGTCAGATACGCAGTATTTT.

This chain connects TRBV27 to TRBJ2-7, with a possible D match to TRBD1 (6 bases). Germline CDR1 and CDR2: MNHEY and SMNVEV (reference sequence). Between the trimmed V and J ends, which lost 5 bases and 0 bases, there was a span of 14 bases. The CDR3 is 15 amino acids. CDR3 sequence (DNA): TGTGCCAGCAGTCAGGGGACGCTTAGCTCCTACGAGCAGTACTTC. Its protein is CASSQGTLSSYEQYF.

This clone has more than one count but fewer than ten. The genes are TRBV6-5 and TRBJ2-5; 8 bases agree with TRBD2. V shed 6 bases and J 5 bases; nucleotides not matched to a gene: 11. Germline assignment: CDR1 MNHEY and CDR2 SVGAGI. This CDR3 comprises 15 residues. The DNA of the CDR3 is TGTGCCAGCAGCCAGCGGGGGAACCCTGGGGAGACCCAGTACTTC. This translates into CASSQRGNPGETQYF.

On this clone: Other nucleotide sequences in the sample specify the same CDR3. The V call is TRBV18, the J call TRBJ2-7, with TRBD1 matching over 12 bases. The germline gives CDR1 KGHSH, CDR2 LQKENI. V shed 0 bases, J shed 5 bases, and the junction held 2 bases outside the gene matches. The CDR3 is made up of 15 amino acids. This CDR3 is CASSPPGQGAHEQYF. CDR3 DNA: TGTGCCAGCTCACCACCGGGACAGGGGGCCCACGAGCAGTACTTC. The full variable domain, with the rest looked up from reference TRBV18 and TRBJ2-7, is NAGVMQNPRHLVRRRGQEARLRCSPMKGHSHVYWYRQLPEEGLKFMVYLQKENIIDESGMPKERFSAEFPKEGPSILRIQQVVRGDSAAYFCASSPPGQGAHEQYFGPGTRLTVT.

The V gene is TRBV10-2, the J gene TRBJ2-7, with D perhaps TRBD1 (6 bases). Per the germline V gene, CDR1 is WSHSY and CDR2 is SAAADI. The CDR3 has 15 residues. The germline V and J ends were trimmed by 0 bases and 0 bases, with 9 bases remaining between them. This CDR3 reads CASSESRGISYEQYF. In DNA, the CDR3 is TGCGCCAGCAGTGAGTCGAGGGGGATCTCCTACGAGCAGTACTTC.

The chain recombines TRBV19 with TRBJ2-7; 9 bases fit TRBD1. J was trimmed by 4 bases and V by 10 bases; bases with no gene match: 5. The CDR3 runs to 12 residues. Per the germline V gene, CDR1 is LNHDA and CDR2 is SQIVND (reference sequence). CDR3 sequence reads: CATGQGIYEQYF. The CDR3 bases are TGTGCCACTGGACAGGGGATATACGAGCAGTACTTC.

The chain has TRBV10-3 and TRBJ1-2; tentatively, D is TRBD1 (5 bases). This CDR3 spans 15 amino acids. V was shortened by 6 bases and J by 0 bases, with 14 bases between the two germline ends. Germline V gene sequence: CDR1 ENHRY, CDR2 SYGVKD. As DNA, the CDR3 is TGTGCCATCAGCTCCGACAGCATGGCTAACTATGGCTACACCTTC. The encoded protein is CAISSDSMANYGYTF.

This rearrangement joins TRBV5-6 to TRBJ2-7; 8 bases map to TRBD1. The CDR3 is made up of 14 amino acids. Trimming cost V 2 bases and J 3 bases; bases outside gene matches: 4. Per germline, CDR1 SGHDT and CDR2 YYEEEE. The CDR3 region is CASSLGTGVYEQYF. The CDR3 nucleotides read TGTGCCAGCAGCTTAGGGACAGGTGTCTACGAGCAGTACTTC.

The rearrangement uses TRBV11-2 and TRBJ2-5; D remains ambiguous. Near its end, the DNA agrees better with TRBJ2-7, so the J call may be wrong. The CDR3 covers 14 residues. The germline gives CDR1 SGHAT, CDR2 FQNNGV. The CDR3 loop reads CASSYSPSSYEQYF. The CDR3 nucleotides are TGTGCCAGCAGCTATAGCCCTTCCTCCTACGAGCAGTACTTC.

In nucleotides, the CDR3 is TGTGCCAGCAGCTCAGACAGGGTATTTGCCGGGGAGCTGTTTTTT. Its translation: CASSSDRVFAGELFF. This chain links TRBV5-4 with TRBJ2-2; 7 positions match TRBD1. Germline V gene lookup returns CDR1 SGHNT and CDR2 YYREEE (reference sequence). The CDR3 has 15 amino acids. The trim removed 3 bases at V and 6 bases at J, leaving 8 bases unmatched.

The chain combines TRBV19 with TRBJ2-1; 11 positions match TRBD2. Germline trimming cut 3 bases from V and 16 bases from J; bases unmatched to any gene: 8. The CDR3 totals 13 residues. Germline CDR1 reads LNHDA; CDR2 reads SQIVND (reference sequence). The CDR3 nucleotides are TGTGCCAGTAGTATGAGTATTAGCGGGGGGGGATTCTTC. Its translation: CASSMSISGGGFF.